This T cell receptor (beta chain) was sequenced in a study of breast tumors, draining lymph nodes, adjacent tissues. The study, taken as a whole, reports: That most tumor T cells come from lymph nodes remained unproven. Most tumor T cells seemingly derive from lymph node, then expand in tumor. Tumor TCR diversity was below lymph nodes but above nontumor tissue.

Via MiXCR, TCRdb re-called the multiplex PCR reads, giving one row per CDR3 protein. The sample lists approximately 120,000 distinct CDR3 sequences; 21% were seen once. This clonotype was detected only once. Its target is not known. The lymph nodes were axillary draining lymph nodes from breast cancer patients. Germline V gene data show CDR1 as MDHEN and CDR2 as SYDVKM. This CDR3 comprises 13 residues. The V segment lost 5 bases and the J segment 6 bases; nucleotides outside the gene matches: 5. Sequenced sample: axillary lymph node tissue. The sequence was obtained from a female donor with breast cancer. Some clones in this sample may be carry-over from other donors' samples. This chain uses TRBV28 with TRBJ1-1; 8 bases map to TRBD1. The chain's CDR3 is CASSEQGGAEAFF. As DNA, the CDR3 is TGTGCCAGCAGTGAACAGGGGGGAGCTGAAGCTTTCTTT.